Described below is a single T cell receptor beta chain sequence and its context. Antigen specificity is unknown. This entry is derived from a study of persistence of HIV-infected CD4 T cells. Stimulation used approximately 9.5 ug/mL lysate from CMV-infected fibroblasts. CD40L-negative CD69-negative CD45RO-high memory CD4+ T cells were sorted as populations depleted of antigen-responding cells. The immunoSEQ assay was version 4, run in survey mode. Clones were read by immunoSEQ multiplex PCR, and TCRdb kept only the in-frame ones, dropping some. The sample includes over 25,000 clones, roughly 78% of them seen just once. The V end was cut by 1 base, the J end by 0 bases, with 11 bases between. The CDR3 is 16 residues long. CDR1 and CDR2 from the germline V gene are SGHRS and YFSETQ.

The source was CD4+ T cells sorted from PBMCs after approximately 20-hour stimulation, collected from a patient who received antiretroviral therapy. This TCR was recovered from an adult man with HIV who was CMV-seropositive. The chain has TRBV5-1 and TRBJ2-1, with D perhaps being TRBD1 or TRBD2 (5 bases each). The CDR3 DNA follows: TGCGCCAGCAGCTTGCGGGGCTTGGGCTCCTACAATGAGCAGTTCTTC. As protein: CASSLRGLGSYNEQFF.